The rows below give T cell receptor beta chains drawn from one sample of a study of blood T cells in healthy people across ages. TCRdb redid the calling of the 5' RACE reads with MiXCR, one entry per CDR3 protein. The sample includes around 1,500,000 distinct CDR3 sequences, 42% seen only once; the top ten take roughly 7.9%. Source material: blood. Source of these receptors: a woman younger than 30 in good health. Each CDR3 is given with its conserved first and last residue. D genes are given only for firm matches. Not every row has a clone size; where given, it reads once, few, many or a size class.

16	NA	TRBD2	TRBV5-6	TRBJ2-5	TGTGCCAGCAGCTTCCCTACGGGAGGGCCATCCCAGGAGCAGTACTTC	CASSFPTGGPSQEQYF
14	NA	NA	TRBV28	TRBJ2-1	TGTGCCAGCAGTTTTCCTAAACCCTACAATGAGCAGTTCTTC	CASSFPKPYNEQFF
15	few	TRBD2	TRBV10-1	TRBJ2-4	TGCGCCAGCAGTATAGCGGGGGACCCTAAAAACATTCAGTACTTC	CASSIAGDPKNIQYF
15	NA	TRBD1	TRBV20-1	TRBJ2-3	TGCAGTGCTAGCGCGACAGGGTCTAGCACAGATACGCAGTATTTT	CSASATGSSTDTQYF
15	NA	TRBD2	TRBV12-3/TRBV12-4	TRBJ2-1	TGTGCCAGCGGTCGCGGGGGGCAGACTCGCAATGAGCAGTTCTTC	CASGRGGQTRNEQFF
15	few	TRBD2	TRBV18	TRBJ2-7	TGTGCCAGCTCACCATTGCTAGCGGGCACCTACGAGCAGTACTTC	CASSPLLAGTYEQYF
15	few	NA	TRBV20-1	TRBJ2-7	TGCAGTGCTGATCCCCTACTAGCTGGGGCCTACGAGCAGTACTTC	CSADPLLAGAYEQYF
12	NA	NA	TRBV20-1	TRBJ1-2	TGCAGTGCTAGCCCTCCCTCCCCAGGCTACACCTTC	CSASPPSPGYTF
18	NA	TRBD2	TRBV6-1	TRBJ2-3	TGTGCCAGCAGCAACGGACTAGCGGGGGCGAATAGCACAGATACGCAGTATTTT	CASSNGLAGANSTDTQYF
11	few	NA	TRBV12-3/TRBV12-4	TRBJ1-2	TGTGCCAGCAAGATCGGCTATGGCTACACCTTC	CASKIGYGYTF
18	NA	TRBD2	TRBV20-1	TRBJ2-7	TGCAGTGCTAGAGATCGCCAGCGAAGGACTAGCGGGTCCTACGAGCAGTACTTC	CSARDRQRRTSGSYEQYF
12	NA	NA	TRBV29-1	TRBJ2-5	TGCAGCGTTGAAGTTTTAGGAGAGACCCAGTACTTC	CSVEVLGETQYF
12	few	NA	TRBV29-1	TRBJ2-4	TGCAGCGTTGAGAAAGCCAAAAACATTCAGTACTTC	CSVEKAKNIQYF
16	NA	NA	TRBV10-3	TRBJ1-4	TGTGCCATCAGTGAGTCGGGCGGGGCAACTAATGAAAAACTGTTTTTT	CAISESGGATNEKLFF
15	NA	NA	TRBV25-1	TRBJ1-2	TGTGCCAGCAGTGCCCACCGAGGGGTCAACTATGGCTACACCTTC	CASSAHRGVNYGYTF
17	NA	NA	TRBV2	TRBJ2-7	TGTGCCAGCAGTGAGGGGGGTCGGGCCGGCATTACCTACGAGCAGTACTTC	CASSEGGRAGITYEQYF
14	NA	NA	TRBV12-3/TRBV12-4	TRBJ2-7	TGTGCCAGCAGTCAATTAGGGGCGGCCTACGAGCAGTACTTC	CASSQLGAAYEQYF
13	NA	NA	TRBV20-1	TRBJ1-2	TGCAGTGCTAGAGATTCACTTCTTATCGGCTACACCTTC	CSARDSLLIGYTF
15	NA	NA	TRBV5-1	TRBJ1-2	TGCGCCAGCGGGCCATGTGACACGAGCAACTATGGCTACACCTTC	CASGPCDTSNYGYTF